This paragraph covers one T cell receptor (beta chain) sequence. Its antigen is still unknown. This sample stems from a study of shared clonotypes between healthy human individuals. About the research overall: Each donor contributed plates that comprised three CD4 naive, three CD4 memory, two CD8 naive and one CD8 memory. General study points: Read depth was anticipated to influence clonotype sharing among donors.

The germline V gene has CDR1 KGHSH and CDR2 LQKENI. The V and J ends lost 5 bases and 0 bases respectively, with 17 bases between them. CDR3 size: 16 residues. Profiling relied on immunoSEQ multiplex PCR, and the TCRdb table lists in-frame clones only, not all of them. Here the sample spans 1,400,000 or so clones, approximately 98.5% being singletons. CD4+ cells underwent separation, giving CD45RA+ naive and CD45RA-negative memory subsets. This sequence originates from a man under 40 in good health. The chain couples TRBV18 to TRBJ2-7; D is tentatively TRBD1 or TRBD2 (5 bases each). The sequenced sample consisted of naive CD4+ T cells sorted from blood. Subset specified: CD45RA+ positively selected. The CDR3: CASSNFGAGSSYEQYF. In nucleotides, the CDR3 is TGTGCCAGCTCAAATTTCGGGGCTGGGAGCTCCTACGAGCAGTACTTC. The variable domain in full, with the rest retrieved from reference TRBV18 and TRBJ2-7, is NAGVMQNPRHLVRRRGQEARLRCSPMKGHSHVYWYRQLPEEGLKFMVYLQKENIIDESGMPKERFSAEFPKEGPSILRIQQVVRGDSAAYFCASSNFGAGSSYEQYFGPGTRLTVT.